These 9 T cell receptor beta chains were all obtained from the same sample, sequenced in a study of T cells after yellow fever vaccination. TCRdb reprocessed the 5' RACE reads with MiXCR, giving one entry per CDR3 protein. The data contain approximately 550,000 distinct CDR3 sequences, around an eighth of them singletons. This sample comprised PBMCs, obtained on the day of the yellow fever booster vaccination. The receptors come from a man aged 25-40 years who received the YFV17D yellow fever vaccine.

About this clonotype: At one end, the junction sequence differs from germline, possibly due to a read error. CDR3 coding DNA: TGTGCCAGCAGCGGACGGACAGGGGCGGACACCGGGGAGCTGGTTTTT. It codes for CASSGRTGADTGELVF. The chain carries TRBV7-2 and TRBJ2-2, with TRBD1 matching over 9 bases. Per the germline V gene, CDR1 is SGHTA and CDR2 is FQGNSA. This CDR3 comprises 16 residues.

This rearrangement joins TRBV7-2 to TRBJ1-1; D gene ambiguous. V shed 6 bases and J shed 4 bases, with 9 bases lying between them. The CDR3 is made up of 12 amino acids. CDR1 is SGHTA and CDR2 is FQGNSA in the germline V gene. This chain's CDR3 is CASRHGGTEAFF. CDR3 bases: TGTGCCAGCAGACATGGAGGCACTGAAGCTTTCTTT.

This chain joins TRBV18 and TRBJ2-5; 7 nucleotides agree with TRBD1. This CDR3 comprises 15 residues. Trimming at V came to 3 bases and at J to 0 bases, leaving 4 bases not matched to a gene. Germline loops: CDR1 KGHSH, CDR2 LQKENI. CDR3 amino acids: CASSPRGQNQETQYF. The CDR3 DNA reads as TGTGCCAGCTCACCCAGGGGACAGAACCAAGAGACCCAGTACTTC. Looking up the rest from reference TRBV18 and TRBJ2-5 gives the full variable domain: NAGVMQNPRHLVRRRGQEARLRCSPMKGHSHVYWYRQLPEEGLKFMVYLQKENIIDESGMPKERFSAEFPKEGPSILRIQQVVRGDSAAYFCASSPRGQNQETQYFGPGTRLLVL.

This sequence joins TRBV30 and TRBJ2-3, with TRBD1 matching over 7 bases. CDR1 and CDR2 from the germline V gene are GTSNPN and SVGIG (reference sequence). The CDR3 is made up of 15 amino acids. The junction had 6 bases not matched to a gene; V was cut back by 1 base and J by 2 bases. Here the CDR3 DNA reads TGTGCCTGGAGTGAGGGGGACAGCCTCACAGATACGCAGTATTTT. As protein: CAWSEGDSLTDTQYF. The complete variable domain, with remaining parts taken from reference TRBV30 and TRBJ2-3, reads SQTIHQWPATLVQPVGSPLSLECTVEGTSNPNLYWYRQAAGRGLQLLFYSVGIGQISSEVPQNLSASRPQDRQFILSSKKLLLSDSGFYLCAWSEGDSLTDTQYFGPGTRLTVL.

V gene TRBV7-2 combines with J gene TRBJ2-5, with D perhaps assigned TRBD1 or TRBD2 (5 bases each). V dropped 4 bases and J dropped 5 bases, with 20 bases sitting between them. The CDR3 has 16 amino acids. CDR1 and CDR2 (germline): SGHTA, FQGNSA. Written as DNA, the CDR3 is TGTGCCAGCAGCTACCTTGGGACCGATAATTGGGAGACCCAGTACTTC. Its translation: CASSYLGTDNWETQYF. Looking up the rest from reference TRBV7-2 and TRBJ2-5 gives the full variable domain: GAGVSQSPSNKVTEKGKDVELRCDPISGHTALYWYRQSLGQGLEFLIYFQGNSAPDKSGLPSDRFSAERTGGSVSTLTIQRTQQEDSAVYLCASSYLGTDNWETQYFGPGTRLLVL.

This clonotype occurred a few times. CDR3: CSVERQGKAFF. CDR3 nucleotides: TGCAGCGTTGAACGGCAGGGTAAAGCTTTCTTT. The rearrangement joins TRBV29-1 to TRBJ1-1; D perhaps matches TRBD1 (5 bases). V gave up 2 bases and J gave up 9 bases, with 10 bases separating them. There are 11 residues in the CDR3. CDR1 and CDR2 from the germline V gene are SQVTM and ANQGSEA.

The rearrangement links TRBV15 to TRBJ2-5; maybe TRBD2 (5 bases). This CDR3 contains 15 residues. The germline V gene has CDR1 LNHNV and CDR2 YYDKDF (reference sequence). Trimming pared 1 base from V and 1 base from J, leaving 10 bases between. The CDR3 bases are TGTGCCACCAGCAGAGGTCCGGGGAGCCAAGAGACCCAGTACTTC. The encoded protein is CATSRGPGSQETQYF. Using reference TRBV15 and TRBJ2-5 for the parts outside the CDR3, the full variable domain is DAMVIQNPRYQVTQFGKPVTLSCSQTLNHNVMYWYQQKSSQAPKLLFHYYDKDFNNEADTPDNFQSRRPNTSFCFLDIRSPGLGDTAMYLCATSRGPGSQETQYFGPGTRLLVL.

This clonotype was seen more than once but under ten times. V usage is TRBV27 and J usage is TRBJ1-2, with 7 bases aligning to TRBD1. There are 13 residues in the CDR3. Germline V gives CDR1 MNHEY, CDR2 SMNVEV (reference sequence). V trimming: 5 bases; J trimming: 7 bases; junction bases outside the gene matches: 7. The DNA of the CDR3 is TGTGCCAGCAGTACAGGGGCTGGAAGTGGCTACACCTTC. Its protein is CASSTGAGSGYTF.

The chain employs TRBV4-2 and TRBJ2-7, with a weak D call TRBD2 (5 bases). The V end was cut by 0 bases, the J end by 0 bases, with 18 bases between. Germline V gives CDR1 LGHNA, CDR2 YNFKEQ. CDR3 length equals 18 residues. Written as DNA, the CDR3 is TGTGCCAGCAGCCAAGAGGAAACGGGATCCAACCCCTCCTACGAGCAGTACTTC. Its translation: CASSQEETGSNPSYEQYF.